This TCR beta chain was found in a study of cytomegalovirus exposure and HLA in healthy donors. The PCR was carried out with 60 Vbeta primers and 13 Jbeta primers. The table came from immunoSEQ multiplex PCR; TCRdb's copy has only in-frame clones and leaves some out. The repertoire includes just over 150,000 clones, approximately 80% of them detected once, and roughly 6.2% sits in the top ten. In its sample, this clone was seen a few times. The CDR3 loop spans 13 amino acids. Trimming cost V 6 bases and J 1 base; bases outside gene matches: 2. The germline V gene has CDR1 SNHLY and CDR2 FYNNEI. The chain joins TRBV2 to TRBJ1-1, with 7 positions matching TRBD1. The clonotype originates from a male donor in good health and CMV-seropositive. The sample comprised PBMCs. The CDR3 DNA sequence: TGTGCCAGCAGAAGACAGGGGAACACTGAAGCTTTCTTT. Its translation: CASRRQGNTEAFF. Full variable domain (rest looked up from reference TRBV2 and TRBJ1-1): EPEVTQTPSHQVTQMGQEVILRCVPISNHLYFYWYRQILGQKVEFLVSFYNNEISEKSEIFDDQFSVERPDGSNFTLKIRSTKLEDSAMYFCASRRQGNTEAFFGQGTRLTVV.